This T cell receptor (beta chain) came from a study of T cell responses to AZD1222 COVID-19 vaccine. Repertoires were generated with immunoSEQ multiplex PCR, while TCRdb's copy carries only in-frame clones and drops some. The sample contains tens of thousands of clones, around 84% of which appear only once. This clone has a single count. Its matching antigen is unknown. V lost 3 bases to trimming and J lost 3 bases, with 5 bases between them. The CDR3 runs to 12 residues. Germline-derived CDR1 and CDR2 are SGHRS and YFSETQ. Study-level findings and limits: Seropositive status at baseline applied to only 5 or 6 AZD1222 recipients.

The chain recombines TRBV5-1 with TRBJ2-3; D not certain. The sample consisted of peripheral blood, taken on day 0 of AZD1222 vaccination. The receptor was derived from an adult in good health. CDR3 sequence reads: CASSSDTDTQYF. DNA of the CDR3: TGCGCCAGCAGCTCGGATACAGATACGCAGTATTTT.